Shown below are 18 T cell receptor beta chains from a single sample sequenced in a study of T cell changes during pregnancy in multiple sclerosis. Clones were sequenced by immunoSEQ multiplex PCR, and TCRdb holds only the in-frame ones, with some missing. The sample holds about 19,000 clones, over 70% seen once. This specimen consisted of CD8+ T cells from peripheral blood mononuclear cells, obtained after pregnancy. These receptors were taken from a female donor in good health, enrolled as a control in a pregnancy study.

This sequence joins TRBV2 and TRBJ2-1, with a weak D call TRBD2 (6 bases). The length of the CDR3 is 11 residues. Trimming cost V 4 bases and J 10 bases, with 8 bases left between them. Germline CDR1 is SNHLY and CDR2 is FYNNEI. CDR3 sequence: CASSGGEEQFF. The CDR3 region has the DNA TGTGCCAGCAGTGGCGGGGAAGAGCAGTTCTTC.

The chain combines TRBV19 with TRBJ2-1; maybe TRBD1 (6 bases). The CDR3 extends over 14 amino acids. Germline CDR1 is LNHDA and CDR2 is SQIVND (reference sequence). The germline V and J ends were trimmed by 6 bases and 7 bases, with 16 bases remaining between them. The CDR3 DNA reads TGTGCCAGTAGCCAATTAACAGGGCCGAATGAGCAGTTCTTC. Amino acid sequence: CASSQLTGPNEQFF.

The chain couples TRBV27 to TRBJ2-7; perhaps TRBD2 as D (7 bases). Germline loops: CDR1 MNHEY, CDR2 SMNVEV (reference sequence). V lost 5 bases to trimming and J lost 5 bases, with 13 bases between them. There are 13 residues in the CDR3. CDR3 sequence reads: CASSLRGGHEQYF. The CDR3 DNA follows: TGTGCCAGCAGTCTAAGGGGGGGCCACGAGCAGTACTTC.

This chain links TRBV27 with TRBJ1-2, with TRBD1 matching over 10 bases. V lost 6 bases and J lost 12; bases outside the gene matches: 4. This CDR3 has 11 residues. The germline V gene encodes CDR1 MNHEY and CDR2 SMNVEV (reference sequence). CDR3 protein: CASRDRGRDTF. CDR3 DNA sequence: TGTGCCAGCAGAGACAGGGGGCGCGACACCTTC.

The chain recombines TRBV19 with TRBJ1-5; D might be TRBD1 (6 bases). The V gene's germline CDR1 is LNHDA and CDR2 SQIVND (reference sequence). V lost 3 bases, J lost 5 bases, and 11 bases lay in between. CDR3 length equals 14 residues. The CDR3 is CASSIWGRDQPQHF. In DNA, the CDR3 is TGTGCCAGTAGTATTTGGGGGCGCGATCAGCCCCAGCATTTT.

The rearrangement uses TRBV19 and TRBJ1-5; TRBD1 aligns across 7 bases. The junction had 6 bases not matched to a gene; V was cut back by 7 bases and J by 6 bases. The CDR3 length is 13 residues. CDR1 is LNHDA and CDR2 is SQIVND in the germline V gene (reference sequence). Here the CDR3 reads CASTGTDIQPQHF. CDR3 bases: TGTGCCAGTACCGGGACAGACATTCAGCCCCAGCATTTT.

This chain links TRBV7-8 with TRBJ2-5; 10 bases are shared with TRBD2. The CDR3 runs 15 residues. Germline V gene sequence: CDR1 SGHVS, CDR2 FQNEAQ. After removal of 5 bases from V and 5 bases from J, the junction contained 8 bases not matched to a gene. The CDR3 here is CASSPIAGGPETQYF. The CDR3 DNA reads TGTGCCAGCAGCCCCATAGCGGGGGGCCCGGAGACCCAGTACTTC.

The J gene is TRBJ1-4, the V gene TRBV6-5; 7 bases line up with TRBD1. CDR3 length: 14 amino acids. Trimming cost V 7 bases and J 5 bases; bases outside gene matches: 7. The germline V gene has CDR1 MNHEY and CDR2 SVGAGI. The CDR3 is CASKGGRQNEKLFF. The CDR3 DNA follows: TGTGCCAGCAAAGGGGGCAGACAGAATGAAAAACTGTTTTTT.

The J gene is TRBJ2-7, the V gene TRBV30; D is perhaps TRBD1 (5 bases). The CDR3 runs 15 residues. CDR1 is GTSNPN, CDR2 SVGIG, per germline (reference sequence). Trimming took off 1 base at V and 5 bases at J, with 18 bases between the two ends. CDR3 residues: CAWSDYRGAGDEQYF. In DNA, the CDR3 is TGTGCCTGGAGTGATTATAGGGGTGCAGGCGACGAGCAGTACTTC.

The V gene is TRBV5-6, the J gene TRBJ2-7, with TRBD1 as a possible D gene (6 bases). The CDR3 is 11 residues long. The V end was cut by 5 bases, the J end by 5 bases, with 8 bases between. Germline CDR1 is SGHDT and CDR2 is YYEEEE. CDR3 protein: CASSRDNEQYF. The DNA of the CDR3 is TGTGCCAGCAGTCGGGACAACGAGCAGTACTTC.

V gene TRBV6-5 combines with J gene TRBJ1-3, with D tentatively TRBD1 (6 bases). Germline V gene lookup returns CDR1 MNHEY and CDR2 SVGAGI. The CDR3 runs 15 residues. V lost 6 bases, J lost 0 bases, and 12 bases lay in between. The CDR3 DNA is TGTGCCAGCAGCTTCGGACAGAGCTCTGGAAACACCATATATTTT. Its translation is CASSFGQSSGNTIYF.

The CDR3 sequence is CASSVGTRGDRDTQYF. The CDR3 nucleotides are TGTGCCAGCAGTGTGGGGACTAGAGGTGATCGGGATACGCAGTATTTT. The gene calls are TRBV6-1 and TRBJ2-3, with 8 bases aligning to TRBD2. The V segment lost 4 bases and the J segment 6 bases; nucleotides outside the gene matches: 12. This CDR3 contains 16 residues. The germline V gene encodes CDR1 MNHNS and CDR2 SASEGT.

V usage is TRBV6-6 and J usage is TRBJ2-5; TRBD1 matches at 9 bases. This CDR3 contains 15 residues. Trimming took 2 bases from V and 1 from J; bases not matched to a gene: 2. In germline, CDR1 is MNHNY, CDR2 SVGAGI (reference sequence). The CDR3 loop reads CASSYPTGGQETQYF. The CDR3 region has the DNA TGTGCCAGCAGTTACCCGACAGGGGGCCAAGAGACCCAGTACTTC.

The gene calls are TRBV5-1 and TRBJ2-7; TRBD1 aligns across 10 bases. Per germline, CDR1 SGHRS and CDR2 YFSETQ. The CDR3 has 15 residues. J was trimmed by 3 bases and V by 6 bases; bases with no gene match: 9. The chain's CDR3 is CASTNTGTGVYEQYF. The DNA for the CDR3 is TGCGCCAGCACTAACACCGGGACAGGGGTCTACGAGCAGTACTTC.

This chain connects TRBV7-9 to TRBJ1-1; D remains unclear. The CDR3 is 13 residues long. The germline CDR1 and CDR2 sequences are SEHNR and FQNEAQ (reference sequence). The V end lost 2 bases, the J end lost 1 base, and 5 bases lay between the germline ends. The CDR3 DNA reads TGTGCCAGCAGCTTACGAGGGAACACTGAAGCTTTCTTT. This gives the protein CASSLRGNTEAFF.

V is TRBV10-1 and J is TRBJ1-4; no firm D call. This CDR3 is 17 amino acids long. V was trimmed by 0 bases and J by 4 bases, leaving 15 bases between them. Germline V gene data show CDR1 as WNHNN and CDR2 as SYGVQD (reference sequence). Here the CDR3 reads CASSESSKGAINEKLFF. CDR3 DNA: TGCGCCAGCAGTGAGTCGAGCAAGGGAGCAATTAATGAAAAACTGTTTTTT.

This clone occurred a few times. CDR3 coding DNA: TGTGCCAGCAGTTCCCTGACAAGCTCCTACAATGAGCAGTTCTTC. It translates to CASSSLTSSYNEQFF. V gene TRBV6-1 combines with J gene TRBJ2-1, with no clear D. The V end was cut by 5 bases, the J end by 0 bases, with 11 bases between. Looked up from germline, CDR1 is MNHNS and CDR2 is SASEGT. The CDR3 covers 15 residues.

The chain couples TRBV4-3 to TRBJ1-2, with TRBD1 matching 10 bases. Germline V gene sequence: CDR1 LGHNA, CDR2 YSLEER. The junction had 12 bases not matched to a gene; V was cut back by 0 bases and J by 8 bases. The CDR3 runs 17 residues. CDR3 DNA sequence: TGCGCCAGCAGCCAAGATCGGGGACAGGGGAACTTGGAAGGCTACACCTTC. This encodes CASSQDRGQGNLEGYTF.